This record covers a single T cell receptor (beta chain). CDR3 length: 16 residues. From germline, CDR1 is SGHAT and CDR2 FQNNGV. V dropped 5 bases and J dropped 0; count of bases not matched to a gene: 9. The data were obtained in a study of blood T cell repertoires in COVID-19. Study-level background: COVID-19 samples, acute and convalescent, were from the United States, Italy and Spain.

TCRdb keeps only in-frame clones here, not all; method: immunoSEQ multiplex PCR. The sample shows 150,000 to 200,000 clones, approximately 80% of them seen only once. Those who participated ranged in age from about 18 to 89 years and resided in 20 to 30 US areas. The chain recombines TRBV11-2 with TRBJ2-5; TRBD1 matches 7 bases. The source material was PBMCs or T cells enriched from blood (not recorded which). The TCR comes from a man in his sixties or seventies who had been exposed to COVID-19. The CDR3 DNA is TGTGCCAGCAGCCCCTGGACAGGACGGGACCAAGAGACCCAGTACTTC. This translates into CASSPWTGRDQETQYF.